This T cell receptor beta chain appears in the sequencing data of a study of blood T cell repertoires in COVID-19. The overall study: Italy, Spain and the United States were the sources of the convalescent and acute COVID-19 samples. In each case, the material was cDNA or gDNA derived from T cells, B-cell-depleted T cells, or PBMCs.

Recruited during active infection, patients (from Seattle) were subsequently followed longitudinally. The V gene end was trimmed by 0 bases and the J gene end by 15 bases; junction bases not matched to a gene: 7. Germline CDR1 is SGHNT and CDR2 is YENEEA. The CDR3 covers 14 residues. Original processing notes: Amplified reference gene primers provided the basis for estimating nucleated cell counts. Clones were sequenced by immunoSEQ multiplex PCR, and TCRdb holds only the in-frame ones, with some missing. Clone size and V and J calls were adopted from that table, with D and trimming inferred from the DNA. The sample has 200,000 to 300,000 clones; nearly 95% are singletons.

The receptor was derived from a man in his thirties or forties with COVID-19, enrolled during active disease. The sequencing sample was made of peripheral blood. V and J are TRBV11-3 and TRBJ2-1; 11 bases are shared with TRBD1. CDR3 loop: CASSLDPRTGGMFF. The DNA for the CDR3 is TGTGCCAGCAGCTTAGACCCTCGGACAGGGGGCATGTTCTTC.